The TCR beta chain described here comes from a study of T-cell memory formation after mild COVID-19. Study conclusions and caveats: Shrinking CD4+ clones were chiefly CM and EM; CD8+ ones were chiefly EMRA.

Amplification by 5'RACE using constant-segment primers produced TCR alpha and TCR beta cDNA libraries that carried sample barcodes and UMIs. TCRdb itself ran the 5' RACE reads through MiXCR, one entry per CDR3 protein. This repertoire shows fewer than 400,000 distinct CDR3 sequences, over 10% found once; its top ten account for around 21%. Of note for this clonotype: The antigen remains unidentified.

The germline V and J ends were trimmed by 4 bases and 2 bases, with 14 bases remaining between them. Looked up from germline, CDR1 is SGHDN and CDR2 is FVKESK. CDR3 length: 15 amino acids. The TCR comes from a man aged 18 to 30 who had mild COVID-19 (a few samples of this study predate the infection). Cell type and time point are not known. The sequencing input was PBMCs or a T cell subset sorted from them (not recorded which). The chain employs TRBV14 and TRBJ1-2; D remains ambiguous. The CDR3 reads CASSPFFRGNYGYTF. As DNA, the CDR3 is TGTGCCAGCAGCCCCTTCTTTCGCGGGAACTATGGCTACACCTTC. Full variable domain (outside the CDR3, taken from reference TRBV14 and TRBJ1-2): EAGVTQFPSHSVIEKGQTVTLRCDPISGHDNLYWYRRVMGKEIKFLLHFVKESKQDESGMPNNRFLAERTGGTYSTLKVQPAELEDSGVYFCASSPFFRGNYGYTFGSGTRLTVV.